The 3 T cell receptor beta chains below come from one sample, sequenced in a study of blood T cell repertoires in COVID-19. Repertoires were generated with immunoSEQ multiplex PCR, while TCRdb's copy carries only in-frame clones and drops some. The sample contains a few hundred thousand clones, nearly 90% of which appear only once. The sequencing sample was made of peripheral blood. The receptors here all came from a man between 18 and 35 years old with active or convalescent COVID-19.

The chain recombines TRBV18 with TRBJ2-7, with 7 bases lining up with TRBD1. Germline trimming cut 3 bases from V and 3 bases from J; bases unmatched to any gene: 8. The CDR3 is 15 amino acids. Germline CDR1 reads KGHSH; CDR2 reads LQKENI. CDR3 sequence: CASSPQGVANYEQYF. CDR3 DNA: TGTGCCAGCTCACCCCAGGGGGTGGCAAACTACGAGCAGTACTTC.

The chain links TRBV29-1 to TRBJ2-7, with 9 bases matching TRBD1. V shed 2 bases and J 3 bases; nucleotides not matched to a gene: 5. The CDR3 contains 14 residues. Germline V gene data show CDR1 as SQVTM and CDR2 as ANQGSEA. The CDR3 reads CSVETGQGIYEQYF. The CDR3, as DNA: TGCAGCGTTGAAACGGGACAGGGAATCTACGAGCAGTACTTC.

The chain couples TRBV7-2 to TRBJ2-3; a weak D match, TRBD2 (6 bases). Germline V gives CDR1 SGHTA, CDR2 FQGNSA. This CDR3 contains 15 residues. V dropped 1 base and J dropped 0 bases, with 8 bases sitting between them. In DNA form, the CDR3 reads TGTGCCAGCAGCTTAGACGCGGGGAGCACAGATACGCAGTATTTT. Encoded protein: CASSLDAGSTDTQYF.